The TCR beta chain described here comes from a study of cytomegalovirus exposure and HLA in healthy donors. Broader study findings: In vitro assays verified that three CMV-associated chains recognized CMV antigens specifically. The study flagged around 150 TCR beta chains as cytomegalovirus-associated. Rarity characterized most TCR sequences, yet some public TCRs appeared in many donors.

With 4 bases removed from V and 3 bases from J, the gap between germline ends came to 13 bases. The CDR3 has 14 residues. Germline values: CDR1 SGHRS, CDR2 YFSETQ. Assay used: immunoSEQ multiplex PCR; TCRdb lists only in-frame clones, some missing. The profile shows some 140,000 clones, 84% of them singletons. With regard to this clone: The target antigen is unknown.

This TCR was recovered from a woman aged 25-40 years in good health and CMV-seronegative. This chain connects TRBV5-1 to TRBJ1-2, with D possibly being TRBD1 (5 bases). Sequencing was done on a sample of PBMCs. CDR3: CASSTGDSDYGYTF. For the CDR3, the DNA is TGCGCCAGCAGCACCGGCGACAGCGACTATGGCTACACCTTC.